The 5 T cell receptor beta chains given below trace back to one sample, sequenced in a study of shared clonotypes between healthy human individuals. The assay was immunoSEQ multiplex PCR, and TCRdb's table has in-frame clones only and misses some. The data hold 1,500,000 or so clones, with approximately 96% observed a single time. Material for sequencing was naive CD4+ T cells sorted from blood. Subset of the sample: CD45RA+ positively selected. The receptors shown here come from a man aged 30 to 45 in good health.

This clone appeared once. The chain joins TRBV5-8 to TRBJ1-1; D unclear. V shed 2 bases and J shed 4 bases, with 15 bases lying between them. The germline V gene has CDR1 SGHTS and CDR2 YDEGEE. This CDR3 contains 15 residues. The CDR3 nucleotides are TGTGCCAGCAGCTTTCCTATTAGGACTGCCACTGAAGCTTTCTTT. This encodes CASSFPIRTATEAFF.

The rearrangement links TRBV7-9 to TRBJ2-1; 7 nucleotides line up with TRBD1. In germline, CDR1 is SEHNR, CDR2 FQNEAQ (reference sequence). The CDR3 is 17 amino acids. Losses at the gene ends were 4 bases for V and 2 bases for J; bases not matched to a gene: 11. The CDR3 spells CASSSSNRGRTYNEQFF. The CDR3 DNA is TGTGCCAGCAGCTCCAGTAACAGGGGAAGGACCTACAATGAGCAGTTCTTC. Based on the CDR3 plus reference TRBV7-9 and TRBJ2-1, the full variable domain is DTGVSQNPRHKITKRGQNVTFRCDPISEHNRLYWYRQTLGQGPEFLTYFQNEAQLEKSRLLSDRFSAERPKGSFSTLEIQRTEQGDSAMYLCASSSSNRGRTYNEQFFGPGTRLTVL.

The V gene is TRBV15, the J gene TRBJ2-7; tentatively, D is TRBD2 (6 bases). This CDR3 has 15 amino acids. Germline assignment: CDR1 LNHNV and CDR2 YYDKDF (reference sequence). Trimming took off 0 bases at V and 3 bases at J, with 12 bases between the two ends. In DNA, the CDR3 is TGTGCCACCAGCAGAGATTTAGCGGAACTCTACGAGCAGTACTTC. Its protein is CATSRDLAELYEQYF.

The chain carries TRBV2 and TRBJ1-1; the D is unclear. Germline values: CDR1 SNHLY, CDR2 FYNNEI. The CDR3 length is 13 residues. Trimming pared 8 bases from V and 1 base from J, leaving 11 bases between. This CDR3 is CASSWETNTEAFF. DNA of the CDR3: TGTGCCAGCTCATGGGAGACGAACACTGAAGCTTTCTTT.

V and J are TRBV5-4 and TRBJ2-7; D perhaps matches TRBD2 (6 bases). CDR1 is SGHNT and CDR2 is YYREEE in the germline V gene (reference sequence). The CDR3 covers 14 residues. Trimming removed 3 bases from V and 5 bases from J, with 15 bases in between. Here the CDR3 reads CASSSGLGGDEQYF. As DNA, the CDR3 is TGTGCCAGCAGCTCAGGACTGGGAGGAGACGAGCAGTACTTC.